This T cell receptor (beta chain) was obtained from a study of CXCR3-negative and CXCR3-positive naive CD8 T cells. A word on this clonotype: Its antigen is as yet unknown.

The TRB cDNA libraries were prepared by 5' RACE with UMI labels. From its re-call of the 5' RACE reads, TCRdb lists each CDR3 protein once, without DNA. The table gives 130,000 or so distinct CDR3 sequences; the top ten clones make up 0.41% of it. CDR3 size: 15 residues. Germline-derived CDR1 and CDR2 are SGHTA and FQGNSA. The study's findings and limits: Naive cells that were CXCR3-positive had more hydrophobic TRB CDR3s (compared with CXCR3-negative naive cells). Diversity in memory CD8+ cells fell much lower than the comparably high levels seen in both naive subsets.

The clonotype originates from a human donor in good health. Some clones in this sample may be carry-over from other donors' samples. Sequenced: naive CXCR3+ CD8+ T cells from blood. This sample's subset: CD45RO-CCR7+CD27+CD95- naive CD8+ T cells expressing CXCR3 (TNR3+). V and J are TRBV7-2 and TRBJ1-2; there is no DNA to check the TCRdb D call of TRBD1. CDR3 region: CASSSNAQVNYGYTF.